Each of the 3 T cell receptor beta chains below was sequenced from the same sample in a study of OX40 agonist ivuxolimab in advanced cancers. Using immunoSEQ multiplex PCR, the repertoire was profiled, and TCRdb retains in-frame clones only, with some absent. Among tens of thousands of clones, 80% were seen once, and the ten largest hold around 4.6%. The sample here was CD4+ or CD8+ T cells sorted from blood, taken in a trial of the OX40 agonist ivuxolimab. The receptors shown here come from an adult with an advanced solid tumor such as melanoma, head and neck, liver or kidney cancer.

The chain uses TRBV11-2 and TRBJ1-1; no definite D call. From germline, CDR1 is SGHAT and CDR2 FQNNGV. Trimming cost V 4 bases and J 1 base, with 10 bases left between them. CDR3 size: 14 residues. The CDR3 loop is CASSYRRTNTEAFF. For the CDR3, the DNA is TGTGCCAGCAGCTACAGACGGACGAACACTGAAGCTTTCTTT.

The rearrangement uses TRBV5-1 and TRBJ1-2; 7 nucleotides agree with TRBD1. The V gene end was trimmed by 4 bases and the J gene end by 8 bases; junction bases not matched to a gene: 5. Per germline, CDR1 SGHRS and CDR2 YFSETQ. The CDR3 has 12 amino acids. The DNA of the CDR3 is TGCGCCAGCAGCCCGACAGGGCAGGGCTACACCTTC. Translation: CASSPTGQGYTF.

The rearrangement uses TRBV5-1 and TRBJ2-4, with D perhaps given as TRBD1 or TRBD2 (5 bases each). Germline assignment: CDR1 SGHRS and CDR2 YFSETQ. With 1 base removed from V and 0 bases from J, the gap between germline ends came to 17 bases. The CDR3 has 18 residues. CDR3 sequence: CASSLQQDGIKAKNIQYF. In DNA form, the CDR3 reads TGCGCCAGCAGCTTGCAACAGGACGGGATAAAAGCCAAAAACATTCAGTACTTC.